These 32 T cell receptor beta chains originate from one sample sequenced in a study of T cell responses to AZD1222 COVID-19 vaccine. Produced via immunoSEQ multiplex PCR; TCRdb's table is partial and in-frame only. The repertoire includes about 150,000 clones, approximately 92% of them detected once, and roughly 7.1% sits in the top ten. The sequencing here drew on peripheral blood, taken 28 days after the second AZD1222 dose. The origin of the receptors is an adult who received the AZD1222 COVID-19 vaccine.

V usage is TRBV11-3 and J usage is TRBJ1-2; a weak D match, TRBD1 (6 bases). Germline V CDR1 and CDR2: SGHNT, YENEEA. The CDR3 has 15 amino acids. V lost 0 bases, J lost 8 bases, and 16 bases lay in between. CDR3 amino acids: CASSLDGTIQGGYTF. The CDR3 nucleotides read TGTGCCAGCAGCTTAGACGGGACAATTCAGGGGGGCTACACCTTC.

V is TRBV20-1 and J is TRBJ1-1, with a tentative D call TRBD1 (5 bases). Deletions cut 3 bases from V and 0 bases from J, with 8 bases between. CDR3 length equals 13 residues. CDR1 and CDR2 (germline): DFQATT, SNEGSKA (reference sequence). Written as DNA, the CDR3 is TGCAGTGCTAGTGGGGCTATGAACACTGAAGCTTTCTTT. Translating gives CSASGAMNTEAFF.

This clone occurred a few times. The chain is built from TRBV4-1 and TRBJ1-3; D unresolved. Germline V gene data show CDR1 as MGHRA and CDR2 as YSYEKL. The length of the CDR3 is 18 residues. Trimming pared 1 base from V and 3 bases from J, leaving 19 bases between. CDR3 sequence (DNA): TGCGCCAGCAGCCAAGCTCTTGAAGAGCGCGTGTATGGAAACACCATATATTTT. It yields the protein CASSQALEERVYGNTIYF.

This sequence joins TRBV5-1 and TRBJ1-1; 8 bases agree with TRBD1. The CDR3 totals 15 residues. Germline V gene sequence: CDR1 SGHRS, CDR2 YFSETQ. After removal of 4 bases from V and 1 base from J, the junction contained 6 bases not matched to a gene. In DNA form, the CDR3 reads TGCGCCAGCAGCCCCGGACAGGGACGGAACACTGAAGCTTTCTTT. It yields the protein CASSPGQGRNTEAFF.

This chain uses TRBV30 with TRBJ1-1; D gene ambiguous. CDR1 is GTSNPN and CDR2 is SVGIG in the germline V gene (reference sequence). This CDR3 region has 15 residues. The V gene lost 1 base and the J gene lost 0 bases, with 12 bases spanning the gap. In nucleotides, the CDR3 is TGTGCCTGGAGTGGGGGATGGGCCTTGAACACTGAAGCTTTCTTT. This codes for CAWSGGWALNTEAFF. The whole variable domain, remainder taken from reference TRBV30 and TRBJ1-1, is SQTIHQWPATLVQPVGSPLSLECTVEGTSNPNLYWYRQAAGRGLQLLFYSVGIGQISSEVPQNLSASRPQDRQFILSSKKLLLSDSGFYLCAWSGGWALNTEAFFGQGTRLTVV.

The CDR3 sequence is CASSSGTDTQYF. The DNA for the CDR3 is TGTGCCAGCAGTTCTGGCACAGATACGCAGTATTTT. The chain couples TRBV12-3 or TRBV12-4 to TRBJ2-3; D unclear. Trimming removed 4 bases at V and 1 base at J, with 3 bases between. This CDR3 has 12 residues.

J is TRBJ1-1 and V is TRBV7-9; 8 positions agree with TRBD1. V shed 3 bases, J shed 4 bases, and the junction held 4 bases outside the gene matches. CDR3 length equals 14 residues. The germline V gene encodes CDR1 SEHNR and CDR2 FQNEAQ (reference sequence). The CDR3 DNA reads TGTGCCAGCAGCTTTTTAACAGGGGGCACTGAAGCTTTCTTT. Amino acids: CASSFLTGGTEAFF.

The V call is TRBV19, the J call TRBJ1-1; D might be TRBD1 (5 bases). The CDR3 has 13 residues. V lost 3 bases, J lost 11 bases, and 16 bases lay in between. Germline-derived CDR1 and CDR2 are LNHDA and SQIVND (reference sequence). CDR3 in DNA: TGTGCCAGTAGTATTGGTGGGGCAGGTAACGCTTTCTTT. It specifies CASSIGGAGNAFF.

The chain joins TRBV27 to TRBJ1-5, with 8 bases that match TRBD1. CDR1 is MNHEY and CDR2 is SMNVEV in the germline V gene (reference sequence). This CDR3 is built from 15 residues. V was clipped by 5 bases and J by 2 bases; unmatched bases: 5. The CDR3 here is CASSPRGLGNQPQHF. In DNA, the CDR3 is TGTGCCAGCAGTCCCAGGGGGCTGGGCAATCAGCCCCAGCATTTT.

J is TRBJ1-2 and V is TRBV28, with TRBD1 identical over 7 bases. The germline gives CDR1 MDHEN, CDR2 SYDVKM. V trimming: 7 bases; J trimming: 8 bases; junction bases outside the gene matches: 16. The CDR3 is 15 residues long. The chain's CDR3 is CASKDQGVWLGGYTF. For the CDR3, the DNA is TGTGCCAGCAAAGATCAGGGGGTATGGCTAGGGGGCTACACCTTC.

This chain links TRBV12-2 with TRBJ2-7. TRBV12-2 counts as a pseudogene. The CDR3 spans 17 residues. The DNA of the CDR3 is TGTGCAAGTCGCCCCCAGAGGGGACGAAAAAAGACGGGGGAGCAGTACTTC. It encodes CASRPQRGRKKTGEQYF.

This chain joins TRBV28 and TRBJ1-4; no definite D call. Per the germline V gene, CDR1 is MDHEN and CDR2 is SYDVKM. Trimming pared 1 base from V and 0 bases from J, leaving 3 bases between. The CDR3 has 14 residues. Here the CDR3 reads CASSLSSTNEKLFF. CDR3 bases: TGTGCCAGCAGTTTATCCTCAACTAATGAAAAACTGTTTTTT.

This CDR3 is CASGLSAGYYTEAFF. CDR3 nucleotides: TGTGCTAGTGGTTTGTCAGCAGGCTACTACACTGAAGCTTTCTTT. J is TRBJ1-1 and V is TRBV12-5; D call uncertain. The V gene lost 2 bases and the J gene lost 3 bases, with 13 bases spanning the gap. Germline V gene lookup returns CDR1 LGHNT and CDR2 FRNRAP. The CDR3 sequence is 15 residues long.

This clone has just one count. This chain links TRBV28 with TRBJ2-7; D perhaps matches TRBD2 (5 bases). The CDR3 is made up of 14 amino acids. Trimming left V 7 bases short and J 3 bases short, with 16 bases between. Germline V lookup: CDR1 MDHEN, CDR2 SYDVKM. CDR3 region: CASNEDSGFYEQYF. The CDR3 nucleotides are TGTGCCAGCAATGAGGACTCGGGCTTCTACGAGCAGTACTTC. The variable domain in full, with the rest retrieved from reference TRBV28 and TRBJ2-7, is DVKVTQSSRYLVKRTGEKVFLECVQDMDHENMFWYRQDPGLGLRLIYFSYDVKMKEKGDIPEGYSVSREKKERFSLILESASTNQTSMYLCASNEDSGFYEQYFGPGTRLTVT.

This chain links TRBV7-9 with TRBJ1-2, with 7 bases fitting TRBD1. The CDR3 length is 14 residues. The junction had 3 bases not matched to a gene; V was cut back by 2 bases and J by 3 bases. Germline-derived CDR1 and CDR2 are SEHNR and FQNEAQ (reference sequence). The CDR3 region has the DNA TGTGCCAGCAGCTTAACAGGGGTCTACTATGGCTACACCTTC. It encodes CASSLTGVYYGYTF.

The chain carries TRBV7-2 and TRBJ2-5; 10 bases are shared with TRBD2. V lost 5 bases to trimming and J lost 4 bases; unmatched junction nucleotides: 7. This CDR3 is 15 amino acids long. The germline V gene has CDR1 SGHTA and CDR2 FQGNSA. In nucleotides, the CDR3 is TGTGCCAGCAGCGTCCAGCGGGGGGGCGGAGAGACCCAGTACTTC. Its translation is CASSVQRGGGETQYF.

CDR3 bases: TGTGCCAGCAGTGTCCCGGGACAGGGGGACGAAAAACTGTTTTTT. It yields the protein CASSVPGQGDEKLFF. The V gene is TRBV28, the J gene TRBJ1-4; 11 nucleotides agree with TRBD1. The ends lost 5 bases at V and 8 bases at J; junction bases unmatched: 7. Germline V lookup: CDR1 MDHEN, CDR2 SYDVKM. The CDR3 runs 15 residues.

The CDR3 region has the DNA TGTGCCAGCAGCCACCTATGGACGCAAGCACATGGCTACACCTTC. It is translated as CASSHLWTQAHGYTF. The chain links TRBV7-6 to TRBJ1-2, with D unresolved. V was trimmed by 5 bases and J by 6 bases, leaving 19 bases between them. This CDR3 spans 15 amino acids. Germline V gene data show CDR1 as SGHVS and CDR2 as FNYEAQ.

The V call is TRBV6-1, the J call TRBJ1-2; perhaps TRBD1 as D (5 bases). V shed 0 bases and J shed 4 bases, with 15 bases lying between them. The CDR3 runs 16 residues. Germline V lookup: CDR1 MNHNS, CDR2 SASEGT. Here the CDR3 reads CASSEAEGWGGYGYTF. CDR3 in DNA: TGTGCCAGCAGTGAAGCTGAGGGGTGGGGTGGCTATGGCTACACCTTC.

The chain is built from TRBV19 and TRBJ2-1, with D tentatively TRBD1 or TRBD2 (5 bases each). Germline CDR1 LNHDA, CDR2 SQIVND (reference sequence). Trimming pared 3 bases from V and 9 bases from J, leaving 24 bases between. This CDR3 spans 17 amino acids. In DNA form, the CDR3 reads TGTGCCAGTAGTATCGCGGGTTCGGGGCTGGCTTCTGGTGAGCAGTTCTTC. It is translated as CASSIAGSGLASGEQFF. Supplemented by reference TRBV19 and TRBJ2-1, the full variable domain reads DGGITQSPKYLFRKEGQNVTLSCEQNLNHDAMYWYRQDPGQGLRLIYYSQIVNDFQKGDIAEGYSVSREKKESFPLTVTSAQKNPTAFYLCASSIAGSGLASGEQFFGPGTRLTVL.

J is TRBJ1-2 and V is TRBV12-3 or TRBV12-4; D not resolved. Trimming stripped 2 bases from V and 1 base from J, with 5 bases between. CDR3 length: 13 residues. The CDR3: CASSLRGNYGYTF. The CDR3 nucleotides read TGTGCCAGCAGTTTACGGGGTAACTATGGCTACACCTTC.

The chain employs TRBV7-6 and TRBJ2-7, with a tentative D call TRBD1 (6 bases). V lost 7 bases to trimming and J lost 0 bases, with 19 bases between them. CDR3 length: 16 amino acids. Germline assignment: CDR1 SGHVS and CDR2 FNYEAQ. This CDR3 reads CASTQEGGHSSYEQYF. CDR3 bases: TGTGCCAGCACCCAAGAAGGGGGACATAGCTCCTACGAGCAGTACTTC.

The chain employs TRBV7-2 and TRBJ2-2; D possibly matches TRBD1 or TRBD2 (5 bases each). This CDR3 comprises 17 residues. V shed 5 bases and J shed 0 bases, with 16 bases lying between them. Germline V gene sequence: CDR1 SGHTA, CDR2 FQGNSA. The CDR3 reads CASSRVFGAPNTGELFF. As DNA, the CDR3 is TGTGCCAGCAGCAGGGTGTTCGGGGCTCCGAACACCGGGGAGCTGTTTTTT.

This rearrangement joins TRBV27 to TRBJ1-3, with D perhaps matching TRBD1 (5 bases). Per the germline V gene, CDR1 is MNHEY and CDR2 is SMNVEV (reference sequence). CDR3 size: 15 residues. Between the trimmed V and J ends, which lost 9 bases and 2 bases, there was a span of 17 bases. DNA of the CDR3: TGTGCCAGGACCTTAAGAGGGGCGACTGGAAACACCATATATTTT. Residues: CARTLRGATGNTIYF.

The chain joins TRBV19 to TRBJ1-3; D is uncertain. The CDR3 is 13 amino acids. V lost 7 bases and J lost 0, with 7 bases in between. Germline V gene sequence: CDR1 LNHDA, CDR2 SQIVND (reference sequence). The CDR3, as DNA: TGTGCCAGTATTAATTTCTCTGGAAACACCATATATTTT. Its translation is CASINFSGNTIYF.

The chain recombines TRBV3-1 (or the pseudogene TRBV3-2) with TRBJ1-2; D gene unclear. This CDR3 region has 15 residues. Trimming took 4 bases from V and 7 from J, leaving 19 bases between them. The germline CDR1 and CDR2 sequences are LGHDT and YNNKEL (reference sequence). The CDR3 is CASSLRRLRVTGYTF. DNA for the CDR3: TGTGCCAGCAGCCTTCGGAGGTTAAGGGTTACTGGCTACACCTTC.

The chain has TRBV7-2 and TRBJ1-4; weak D call: TRBD1 (6 bases). Trimming removed 3 bases from V and 4 bases from J, with 12 bases in between. Per the germline V gene, CDR1 is SGHTA and CDR2 is FQGNSA. The CDR3 runs to 15 residues. The CDR3 sequence: CASSFNQGYNEKLFF. The CDR3 bases are TGTGCCAGCAGCTTTAACCAGGGGTATAATGAAAAACTGTTTTTT.

This clone was found once. This chain connects TRBV6-5 to TRBJ1-1; D possibly corresponds to TRBD1 (6 bases). V lost 2 bases and J lost 5, with 15 bases in between. Germline assignment: CDR1 MNHEY and CDR2 SVGAGI. This CDR3 region has 15 residues. Written as DNA, the CDR3 is TGTGCCAGCAGTTACGGGGAGGGGGGATGGACTGAAGCTTTCTTT. This sequence encodes CASSYGEGGWTEAFF.

The rearrangement links TRBV7-9 to TRBJ1-4; TRBD1 matches 10 bases. This CDR3 is built from 15 residues. Losses at the gene ends were 5 bases for V and 7 bases for J; bases not matched to a gene: 7. From germline, CDR1 is SEHNR and CDR2 FQNEAQ (reference sequence). The CDR3 nucleotides read TGTGCCAGCAGCCCGGGACAGGGGTATGGTGAAAAACTGTTTTTT. Translated, it gives CASSPGQGYGEKLFF.

The chain uses TRBV5-6 and TRBJ2-3; a possible D gene is TRBD2 (6 bases). The CDR3 consists of 16 residues. The germline CDR1 and CDR2 sequences are SGHDT and YYEEEE. Trimming removed 1 base at V and 2 bases at J, with 14 bases between. This chain's CDR3 is CASSLSLGRTTDTQYF. As DNA, the CDR3 is TGTGCCAGCAGCTTGAGTCTGGGGAGGACCACAGATACGCAGTATTTT.

The gene calls are TRBV6-5 and TRBJ1-1, with D uncertain. CDR1 and CDR2 from the germline V gene are MNHEY and SVGAGI. Trimming cost V 6 bases and J 8 bases, with 19 bases left between them. CDR3 size: 14 residues. As DNA, the CDR3 is TGTGCCAGCAGCCGGACGAGGGCCACTTCCGAAGCTTTCTTT. As protein: CASSRTRATSEAFF.

This clone was counted a single time. This sequence joins TRBV4-1 and TRBJ1-5; D is uncertain. V shed 4 bases and J shed 7 bases, with 17 bases lying between them. Germline CDR1 reads MGHRA; CDR2 reads YSYEKL. The CDR3 has 15 amino acids. CDR3 region: CASSPFLPPTQPQHF. In nucleotides, the CDR3 is TGCGCCAGCAGCCCCTTCCTACCCCCCACCCAGCCCCAGCATTTT.